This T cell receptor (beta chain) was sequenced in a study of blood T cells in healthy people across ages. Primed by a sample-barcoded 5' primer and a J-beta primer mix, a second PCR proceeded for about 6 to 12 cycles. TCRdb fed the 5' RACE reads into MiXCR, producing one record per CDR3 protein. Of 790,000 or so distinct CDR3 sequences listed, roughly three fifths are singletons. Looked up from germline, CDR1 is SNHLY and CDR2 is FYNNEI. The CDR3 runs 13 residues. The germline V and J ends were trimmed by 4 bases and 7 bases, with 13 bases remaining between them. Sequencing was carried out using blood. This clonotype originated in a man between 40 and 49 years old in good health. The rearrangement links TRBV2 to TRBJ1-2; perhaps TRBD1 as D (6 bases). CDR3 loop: CASSGAQGGGYTF. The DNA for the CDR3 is TGTGCCAGCAGTGGGGCACAGGGTGGTGGCTACACCTTC.